These 17 T cell receptor beta chains came from one sample sequenced in a study of beta chain features in type 1 diabetes. Study-wide points: Patients with Type 1 diabetes showed moderately but significantly shorter TCRB CDR3s in all four CD4+ subsets.

The sequenced template was cDNA made from the entire isolated RNA. The repertoire was sequenced with immunoSEQ multiplex PCR; TCRdb's copy has only in-frame clones and lacks some. The sample includes almost 350,000 clones, around 8.5% seen only once; the top ten take around 1%. These receptors have no identified antigens. Material for sequencing was central memory CD4+ T cells from blood. The receptors were sampled from a man aged 25 to 40 with type 1 diabetes.

This clone was counted between two and nine times. The chain joins TRBV6-5 to TRBJ2-1, with D perhaps TRBD1 or TRBD2 (5 bases each). Trimming removed 6 bases from V and 1 base from J, with 13 bases in between. The CDR3 spans 15 residues. The germline V gene has CDR1 MNHEY and CDR2 SVGAGI. The CDR3 DNA reads as TGTGCCAGCAGCCCGGGACGTCCATCCTACAATGAGCAGTTCTTC. Translated: CASSPGRPSYNEQFF.

The gene calls are TRBV19 and TRBJ1-6, with a possible D match to TRBD1 (5 bases). Trimming left V 7 bases short and J 11 bases short, with 12 bases between. The CDR3 covers 12 residues. The germline V gene encodes CDR1 LNHDA and CDR2 SQIVND (reference sequence). CDR3 in amino acids: CASMGVRTPLHF. The CDR3 nucleotides are TGTGCCAGTATGGGGGTTAGGACACCCCTCCACTTT.

This clone has a handful of counts. This chain connects TRBV4-3 to TRBJ1-4; D unclear. This CDR3 has 15 amino acids. Between the trimmed V and J ends, which lost 0 bases and 4 bases, there was a span of 9 bases. Germline lookup yields CDR1 LGHNA and CDR2 YSLEER. The CDR3 nucleotides read TGCGCCAGCAGCCAAGACCCCCGGGATAATGAAAAACTGTTTTTT. This codes for CASSQDPRDNEKLFF.

The chain joins TRBV28 to TRBJ1-3; 9 bases align to TRBD1. The junction had 14 bases not matched to a gene; V was cut back by 6 bases and J by 2 bases. This CDR3 comprises 18 residues. CDR1 and CDR2 (germline): MDHEN, SYDVKM. This CDR3 reads CASSSDVDRGRTGNTIYF. The CDR3 bases are TGTGCCAGCAGCTCGGATGTGGACAGGGGACGAACTGGAAACACCATATATTTT.

This clone appeared a few times. The chain is built from TRBV19 and TRBJ1-6, with 10 bases that match TRBD1. The germline gives CDR1 LNHDA, CDR2 SQIVND (reference sequence). The length of the CDR3 is 16 residues. Trimming cost V 6 bases and J 7 bases; bases outside gene matches: 9. This chain's CDR3 is CASRTPGTGVNSPLHF. CDR3 bases: TGTGCCAGTAGAACTCCCGGGACAGGGGTCAATTCACCCCTCCACTTT.

This clone was recorded a few times. The rearrangement uses TRBV4-3 and TRBJ2-7; 8 positions agree with TRBD1. The CDR3 is 14 residues long. Germline lookup yields CDR1 LGHNA and CDR2 YSLEER. V shed 4 bases, J shed 3 bases, and the junction held 5 bases outside the gene matches. CDR3 sequence (DNA): TGCGCCAGCAGCCCCACCGACAGGGGCTACGAGCAGTACTTC. Translating gives CASSPTDRGYEQYF.

This sequence joins TRBV29-1 and TRBJ2-7; 8 nucleotides agree with TRBD1. CDR3 size: 12 residues. Germline V CDR1 and CDR2: SQVTM, ANQGSEA. J gave up 12 bases and V 1 base, and 8 bases lay outside the gene matches. DNA for the CDR3: TGCAGCGTTGAAGGGGGGCAGGGGGCGCGGTACTTC. Translated: CSVEGGQGARYF.

This clone was detected only a few times. The V gene is TRBV30, the J gene TRBJ1-4; unclear D gene. Per germline, CDR1 GTSNPN and CDR2 SVGIG (reference sequence). The CDR3 runs to 14 residues. V was shortened by 5 bases and J by 7 bases, with 17 bases between the two germline ends. The CDR3 reads CAWDLGLEGEKLFF. Here the CDR3 DNA reads TGTGCCTGGGACCTCGGCCTCGAGGGTGAAAAACTGTTTTTT.

This clone was found a few times. V is TRBV7-9 and J is TRBJ2-5; no firm D call. The closer fit of TRBJ2-7 to the DNA end suggests the J call may be wrong. The CDR3 has 12 residues. CDR1 SEHNR and CDR2 FQNEAQ come from the germline V gene (reference sequence). The CDR3 sequence: CASSEWEYEQYF. DNA of the CDR3: TGTGCCAGCAGCGAGTGGGAATACGAGCAGTACTTC.

The chain joins TRBV7-2 to TRBJ2-3; D is undetermined. The CDR3 spans 12 residues. Trimming shortened V by 2 bases and J by 10 bases, and 10 bases separated the two germline ends. Germline V gene sequence: CDR1 SGHTA, CDR2 FQGNSA. CDR3 sequence (DNA): TGTGCCAGCAGCTTACCTAGAGTGGCGCAGTATTTT. This translates into CASSLPRVAQYF.

This chain joins TRBV7-9 and TRBJ2-3; 15 bases map to TRBD2. V was clipped by 4 bases and J by 4 bases; unmatched bases: 6. The CDR3 is 17 residues long. From germline, CDR1 is SEHNR and CDR2 FQNEAQ (reference sequence). The CDR3 protein is CASSSTGLAGGADTQYF. The CDR3 DNA follows: TGTGCCAGCAGCTCGACCGGACTAGCGGGGGGGGCAGATACGCAGTATTTT.

This clone was counted between two and nine times. The rearrangement joins TRBV6-6 to TRBJ1-5, with 8 bases identical to TRBD1. From germline, CDR1 is MNHNY and CDR2 SVGAGI (reference sequence). The CDR3 is made up of 14 amino acids. Trimming took 6 bases from V and 5 from J; bases not matched to a gene: 6. CDR3 sequence reads: CASRDSGGDQPQHF. The CDR3 nucleotides read TGTGCCAGCAGGGATTCAGGGGGCGATCAGCCCCAGCATTTT.

There are a few counts of this clone. The V call is TRBV27, the J call TRBJ2-7, with 9 nucleotides matching TRBD1. V dropped 5 bases and J dropped 7; count of bases not matched to a gene: 6. The CDR3 has 13 residues. Looked up from germline, CDR1 is MNHEY and CDR2 is SMNVEV (reference sequence). The CDR3 loop is CASSRDRGDEQYF. The CDR3 DNA sequence: TGTGCCAGCAGTCGAGACAGGGGGGATGAGCAGTACTTC.

This clone was observed a handful of times. The rearrangement links TRBV7-2 to TRBJ2-5; D gene unclear. Germline assignment: CDR1 SGHTA and CDR2 FQGNSA. CDR3 length: 15 amino acids. The V end was cut by 1 base, the J end by 1 base, with 10 bases between. In nucleotides, the CDR3 is TGTGCCAGCAGCTTAGGGCTAGTAGGCCAAGAGACCCAGTACTTC. Translated, it gives CASSLGLVGQETQYF. Full variable domain (outside the CDR3, taken from reference TRBV7-2 and TRBJ2-5): GAGVSQSPSNKVTEKGKDVELRCDPISGHTALYWYRQSLGQGLEFLIYFQGNSAPDKSGLPSDRFSAERTGGSVSTLTIQRTQQEDSAVYLCASSLGLVGQETQYFGPGTRLLVL.

The chain links TRBV7-2 to TRBJ2-4; D ambiguous. Per germline, CDR1 SGHTA and CDR2 FQGNSA. The CDR3 is made up of 16 amino acids. V lost 1 base, J lost 0 bases, and 10 bases lay in between. CDR3: CASSLDFERAKNIQYF. CDR3 nucleotide sequence: TGTGCCAGCAGCTTAGACTTTGAGCGAGCCAAAAACATTCAGTACTTC.

The chain combines TRBV5-4 with TRBJ1-2, with D perhaps TRBD1 (6 bases). Germline V lookup: CDR1 SGHNT, CDR2 YYREEE (reference sequence). CDR3 size: 13 residues. The V end lost 0 bases, the J end lost 5 bases, and 8 bases lay between the germline ends. Here the CDR3 DNA reads TGTGCCAGCAGCTTGGACAGGGTTTATGGCTACACCTTC. This sequence encodes CASSLDRVYGYTF.

This clone has a handful of counts. The rearrangement joins TRBV4-2 to TRBJ1-2; D is possibly TRBD1 (6 bases). Trimming took 1 base from V and 3 from J, leaving 9 bases between them. From germline, CDR1 is LGHNA and CDR2 YNFKEQ. This CDR3 has 14 residues. CDR3 protein: CASSQGQDYYGYTF. DNA for the CDR3: TGTGCCAGCAGCCAAGGACAGGATTACTATGGCTACACCTTC.